This TCR beta chain was sequenced during a study of blood T cell repertoires in COVID-19. TCRdb's copy holds only in-frame clones and misses some; the assay was immunoSEQ multiplex PCR. The data contain 120,000 or so clones, about 79% of them singletons. The CDR3 is 15 residues long. Germline V gives CDR1 SGHNT, CDR2 YYREEE (reference sequence). The trim removed 3 bases at V and 2 bases at J, leaving 4 bases unmatched. The sequencing input was peripheral blood. The receptor comes from a woman at least 80 years old with active or convalescent COVID-19. The chain uses TRBV5-4 and TRBJ2-2, with TRBD2 matching over 7 bases. The CDR3 sequence is CASSSPSGNTGELFF. The CDR3 nucleotides read TGTGCCAGCAGCTCACCTAGCGGTAACACCGGGGAGCTGTTTTTT.